One sample yielded the 6 T cell receptor beta chains listed below, sequenced in a study of T-cell memory formation after mild COVID-19. MiXCR, run by TCRdb on the 5' RACE reads, gives a single entry per CDR3 protein. Of some 200,000 distinct CDR3 sequences detected, about 9.2% appear once; the ten largest clones hold 3.5% to 4%. The sequenced material came from PBMCs or a T cell subset sorted from them (not recorded which). These receptors were collected from a man younger than 35 who had mild COVID-19 (a few samples of this study predate the infection). Cell type and time point are not known.

This clonotype showed up just a few times. The J gene is TRBJ1-5, the V gene TRBV20-1; 8 nucleotides match TRBD1. CDR1 DFQATT and CDR2 SNEGSKA come from the germline V gene (reference sequence). CDR3 length equals 14 residues. V dropped 6 bases and J dropped 5; count of bases not matched to a gene: 9. Here the CDR3 reads CSASDRVGHQPQHF. As DNA, the CDR3 is TGCAGTGCATCGGACAGGGTAGGCCATCAGCCCCAGCATTTT.

This chain connects TRBV5-6 to TRBJ2-7, with 9 nucleotides matching TRBD1. V was pared by 4 bases and J by 7 bases, with 12 bases of the junction left unmatched. This CDR3 is built from 15 residues. Per germline, CDR1 SGHDT and CDR2 YYEEEE. For the CDR3, the DNA is TGTGCCAGCAGCAGGAGCCTAGGACAGGGGTGGGAGCAGTACGTC. Encoded protein: CASSRSLGQGWEQYV.

This clonotype has a handful of counts. V usage is TRBV4-3 and J usage is TRBJ1-2; TRBD1 is a possible D gene (5 bases). The CDR3 is 16 residues long. Germline V gene lookup returns CDR1 LGHNA and CDR2 YSLEER. Trimming left V 0 bases short and J 8 bases short, with 19 bases between. The CDR3 protein is CASSQDAGVRSRGYTF. CDR3 nucleotide sequence: TGCGCCAGCAGCCAAGATGCGGGGGTTCGGTCGCGAGGCTACACCTTC.

The chain links TRBV7-2 to TRBJ1-4; 8 bases fit TRBD1. Germline-derived CDR1 and CDR2 are SGHTA and FQGNSA. Trimming removed 3 bases from V and 8 bases from J; junction bases left unmatched: 5. The CDR3 contains 14 residues. The CDR3 region is CASSFTGGGEKLFF. CDR3 nucleotide sequence: TGTGCCAGCAGCTTCACAGGGGGAGGAGAAAAACTGTTTTTT.

This clonotype showed up just once. The chain joins TRBV7-3 to TRBJ2-1; 7 bases align to TRBD2. J was trimmed by 5 bases and V by 3 bases; bases with no gene match: 7. Germline assignment: CDR1 SGHTA and CDR2 FQGTGA. CDR3 length equals 15 residues. Here the CDR3 reads CASSLSGLPNNEQFF. CDR3 bases: TGTGCCAGCAGCTTGTCGGGACTACCAAACAATGAGCAGTTCTTC.

Only a few counts were recorded for this clonotype. V gene TRBV5-1 combines with J gene TRBJ2-7, with D possibly being TRBD2 (6 bases). The CDR3 consists of 14 residues. The V and J ends lost 2 bases and 6 bases respectively, with 15 bases between them. The germline CDR1 and CDR2 sequences are SGHRS and YFSETQ. As DNA, the CDR3 is TGCGCCAGCAGCTTTACGCCCGGGCGGGGCGAGCAGTACGTC. Its translation is CASSFTPGRGEQYV.